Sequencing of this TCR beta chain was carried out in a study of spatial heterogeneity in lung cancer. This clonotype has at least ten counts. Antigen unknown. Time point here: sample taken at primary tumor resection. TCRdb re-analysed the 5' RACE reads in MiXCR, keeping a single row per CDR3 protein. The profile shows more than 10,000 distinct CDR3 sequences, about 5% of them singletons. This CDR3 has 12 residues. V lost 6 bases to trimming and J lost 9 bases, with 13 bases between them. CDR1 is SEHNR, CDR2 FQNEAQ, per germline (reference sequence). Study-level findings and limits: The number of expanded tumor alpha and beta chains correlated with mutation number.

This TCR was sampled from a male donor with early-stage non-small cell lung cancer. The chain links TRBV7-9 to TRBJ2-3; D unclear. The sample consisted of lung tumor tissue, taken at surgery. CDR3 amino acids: CASSLRMVTQYF. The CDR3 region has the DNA TGTGCCAGCAGTTTAAGGATGGTGACGCAGTATTTT.